This TCR beta chain is from a study of T-cell reconstitution after alpha-beta-depleted transplantation in children. Regarding the study as a whole: Diversity of TCRbeta at day 60 was high in some patients, arising from surviving recipient T cells and thymic progenitors. Reports say that about two months after transplant, the alpha-beta T cells came out of several hundred graft clones that had expanded. T-cell counts and diversity were attributed mostly to newly produced T cells one year after transplant.

Researchers prepared the TCRbeta library using unique molecular identifiers, the study reports. TCRdb independently ran MiXCR on the PCR reads; one entry per CDR3 protein. The sample carries about 610,000 distinct CDR3 sequences, roughly a quarter recorded once. Trimming took 2 bases from V and 4 from J; bases not matched to a gene: 9. The CDR3 has 16 amino acids. CDR1 is MNHEY and CDR2 is SMNVEV in the germline V gene (reference sequence). The sample holds a few counts of this clonotype. Its cognate antigen is unknown. This sequence was found in a boy under two years old with Wiskott-Aldrich syndrome, due to receive a stem cell transplant. The source material was PBMCs, sampled before TCRalphabeta/CD19-depleted stem cell transplant. This chain joins TRBV27 and TRBJ1-2; 8 nucleotides align to TRBD1. The DNA of the CDR3 is TGTGCCAGCAGTTTACTATTTGAGACAGGGGTCTATGGCTACACCTTC. It translates to CASSLLFETGVYGYTF.